The 21 T cell receptor beta chains listed next were all sequenced from one sample in a study of T-cell reconstitution after alpha-beta-depleted transplantation in children. Unique molecular identifiers were used in preparing the TCRbeta library. TCRdb reanalysed the PCR reads using MiXCR and keeps one entry per CDR3 protein. The sample records about 600,000 distinct CDR3 sequences, over 10% being singletons. The specimen comprised PBMCs, mostly from graft donor cells, sampled 360 days after TCRalphabeta/CD19-depleted stem cell transplant. These receptors came from a male patient younger than 18 who had a stem cell transplant for acute myeloid leukemia, so the T cells may come from the graft donor.

This chain uses TRBV11-1 with TRBJ2-1; maybe TRBD2 (5 bases). The V end lost 2 bases, the J end lost 2 bases, and 25 bases lay between the germline ends. The CDR3 has 20 residues. Germline V gene lookup returns CDR1 SGHAT and CDR2 FQDESV (reference sequence). CDR3 amino acids: CASSLRRQDLLIGAYNEQFF. For the CDR3, the DNA is TGTGCCAGCAGCTTAAGGCGGCAGGACCTCCTTATCGGGGCCTACAATGAGCAGTTCTTC.

This clonotype has just a few counts. The gene calls are TRBV6-2 or TRBV6-3 and TRBJ2-7, with 11 bases that match TRBD2. The junction had 10 bases not matched to a gene; V was cut back by 6 bases and J by 3 bases. There are 16 residues in the CDR3. In germline, CDR1 is MNHEY, CDR2 SVGEGT. The CDR3: CASRPSGLAGFYEQYF. CDR3 nucleotides: TGTGCCAGCAGACCGAGCGGACTAGCGGGTTTCTACGAGCAGTACTTC.

The chain uses TRBV11-2 and TRBJ1-4; 7 nucleotides match TRBD1. This CDR3 has 14 residues. Germline V gene lookup returns CDR1 SGHAT and CDR2 FQNNGV. V lost 2 bases and J lost 6; bases outside the gene matches: 3. The CDR3 DNA sequence: TGTGCCAGCAGCTTAAGGGGGCTGGATGAAAAACTGTTTTTT. The encoded protein is CASSLRGLDEKLFF.

A few counts support this clonotype. The chain carries TRBV18 and TRBJ2-7; D might be TRBD1 or TRBD2, each matching 5 bases. The V end was cut by 6 bases, the J end by 3 bases, with 12 bases between. Germline CDR1 reads KGHSH; CDR2 reads LQKENI. The CDR3 is 13 amino acids. CDR3 sequence (DNA): TGTGCCAGCTCTACCGGTGGGGGCTACGAGCAGTACTTC. Translated: CASSTGGGYEQYF.

This clonotype was recorded at least ten times. The CDR3 DNA follows: TGTGCCATCAGTGCCCCCGGGACAGGGAATCCCTACGAGCAGTACTTC. As protein: CAISAPGTGNPYEQYF. The chain recombines TRBV10-3 with TRBJ2-7, with 9 bases lining up with TRBD1. The germline gives CDR1 ENHRY, CDR2 SYGVKD. V was clipped by 4 bases and J by 2 bases; unmatched bases: 9. The CDR3 contains 16 residues.

The chain carries TRBV12-3 or TRBV12-4 and TRBJ2-5, with D possibly called TRBD1 or TRBD2 (6 bases each). This CDR3 has 16 amino acids. V was trimmed by 7 bases and J by 5 bases, leaving 23 bases between them. CDR3 sequence reads: CASTLTLWGAGETQYF. The CDR3 nucleotides read TGTGCCAGCACCCTGACACTCTGGGGGGCAGGGGAGACCCAGTACTTC.

This clonotype was observed a few times. This chain uses TRBV20-1 with TRBJ2-1; 12 nucleotides agree with TRBD2. The J segment lost 4 bases and the V segment lost 5 bases, leaving 9 bases of the junction unmatched. Looked up from germline, CDR1 is DFQATT and CDR2 is SNEGSKA (reference sequence). The CDR3 covers 16 residues. The CDR3 reads CSASLAGGPFYNEQFF. CDR3 nucleotide sequence: TGCAGTGCTTCCCTAGCGGGAGGGCCCTTTTACAATGAGCAGTTCTTC.

This clonotype showed up just a few times. The rearrangement uses TRBV12-3 or TRBV12-4 and TRBJ2-7; tentative D call: TRBD2 (5 bases). The V and J ends lost 2 bases and 4 bases respectively, with 15 bases between them. This CDR3 comprises 15 residues. CDR3 amino acids: CASSLTGESGYEQYF. CDR3 nucleotides: TGTGCCAGCAGTTTAACCGGGGAGTCCGGGTACGAGCAGTACTTC.

This clonotype has just a few counts. The rearrangement uses TRBV10-3 and TRBJ1-5; 7 bases fit TRBD1. The trim removed 11 bases at V and 0 bases at J, leaving 13 bases unmatched. Per the germline V gene, CDR1 is ENHRY and CDR2 is SYGVKD. The length of the CDR3 is 16 residues. CDR3: CASGGSGGYSNQPQHF. The CDR3 bases are TGTGCCTCAGGGGGGTCGGGGGGCTATAGCAATCAGCCCCAGCATTTT.

The V gene is TRBV7-8, the J gene TRBJ1-2; TRBD1 might be the D (5 bases). Deletions cut 0 bases from V and 1 base from J, with 12 bases between. This CDR3 contains 16 residues. The germline gives CDR1 SGHVS, CDR2 FQNEAQ. Here the CDR3 DNA reads TGTGCCAGCAGCTTAGCGCCCGGGGCCGTTAACTATGGCTACACCTTC. It specifies CASSLAPGAVNYGYTF.

The table lists this clonotype with many counts. J is TRBJ2-7 and V is TRBV20-1, with D possibly TRBD1 on 6 matching bases. The CDR3 has 12 amino acids. Germline CDR1 DFQATT, CDR2 SNEGSKA (reference sequence). Trimming left V 5 bases short and J 4 bases short, with 12 bases between. In DNA form, the CDR3 reads TGCAGTGCTCTCCCCCAGGGGTACGAGCAGTACTTC. Protein product: CSALPQGYEQYF.

In this sample, this clonotype turned up many times. The genes are TRBV9 and TRBJ1-3, with TRBD1 identical over 9 bases. The CDR3 consists of 15 residues. V trimming: 0 bases; J trimming: 2 bases; junction bases outside the gene matches: 0. The V gene's germline CDR1 is SGDLS and CDR2 YYNGEE. CDR3 in DNA: TGTGCCAGCAGCGTAGGGACAGGGGCTGGAAACACCATATATTTT. Translated: CASSVGTGAGNTIYF.

The gene calls are TRBV25-1 and TRBJ2-7; no clear D gene. Germline-derived CDR1 and CDR2 are MGHDK and SYGVNS. The CDR3 has 13 residues. V gave up 3 bases and J gave up 2 bases, with 8 bases separating them. The CDR3: CASSDFPAYEQYF. The CDR3 DNA reads as TGTGCCAGCAGTGATTTCCCCGCCTACGAGCAGTACTTC.

This clonotype has a handful of counts. The rearrangement joins TRBV12-3 or TRBV12-4 to TRBJ2-1; 11 bases align to TRBD2. The CDR3 extends over 15 amino acids. V trimming: 9 bases; J trimming: 6 bases; junction bases outside the gene matches: 10. The CDR3 here is CARITSGSYGNEQFF. CDR3 bases: TGTGCCAGGATTACTAGCGGGAGTTACGGCAATGAGCAGTTCTTC.

Worth noting for this clonotype: This clone may be a read error of a much larger clone one base away. The chain joins TRBV25-1 to TRBJ2-1, with TRBD2 matching 8 bases. The germline CDR1 and CDR2 sequences are MGHDK and SYGVNS. CDR3 length: 17 amino acids. Here the CDR3 reads CATSEWGWGTSYNEQFF. DNA for the CDR3: TGTGCCACCAGTGAATGGGGGTGGGGGACTAGCTACAATGAGCAGTTCTTC.

This clonotype was counted many times. J is TRBJ1-1 and V is TRBV29-1; D is possibly TRBD1 (5 bases). CDR1 is SQVTM and CDR2 is ANQGSEA in the germline V gene. CDR3 length equals 13 residues. Trimming left V 7 bases short and J 0 bases short, with 12 bases between. This chain's CDR3 is CSAGGLLNTEAFF. Here the CDR3 DNA reads TGCAGCGCTGGGGGTCTCCTGAACACTGAAGCTTTCTTT.

This clonotype showed up many times. J is TRBJ2-7 and V is TRBV6-6; D is perhaps TRBD2 (5 bases). CDR3 length: 12 amino acids. Trimming stripped 5 bases from V and 2 bases from J, with 7 bases between. Germline-derived CDR1 and CDR2 are MNHNY and SVGAGI (reference sequence). The CDR3 sequence is CASSPGAYEQYF. The CDR3 bases are TGTGCCAGCAGTCCCGGGGCCTACGAGCAGTACTTC.

The rearrangement joins TRBV18 to TRBJ2-7, with 7 bases lining up with TRBD2. The V gene's germline CDR1 is KGHSH and CDR2 LQKENI. The CDR3 spans 15 residues. Trimming removed 3 bases from V and 4 bases from J; junction bases left unmatched: 9. The CDR3 here is CASSPKGGKVYEQYF. CDR3 nucleotide sequence: TGTGCCAGCTCACCGAAGGGAGGGAAGGTATACGAGCAGTACTTC.

The chain employs TRBV2 and TRBJ1-1, with TRBD1 matching 7 bases. This CDR3 is 15 amino acids long. Germline lookup yields CDR1 SNHLY and CDR2 FYNNEI. V was pared by 4 bases and J by 6 bases, with 11 bases of the junction left unmatched. In DNA form, the CDR3 reads TGTGCCAGCAGTGGAGGGGGCAGGGCGAGGTCTGAAGCTTTCTTT. Protein sequence: CASSGGGRARSEAFF.

This chain connects TRBV4-2 to TRBJ2-3; 16 bases align to TRBD2. Germline assignment: CDR1 LGHNA and CDR2 YNFKEQ. CDR3 size: 18 residues. J gave up 6 bases and V 4 bases, and 10 bases lay outside the gene matches. CDR3 in amino acids: CASSPGTSGRAEVDTQYF. The CDR3 nucleotides read TGTGCCAGCAGCCCCGGGACTAGCGGGAGGGCCGAAGTGGATACGCAGTATTTT.

This clonotype turned up a few times. V gene TRBV7-2 combines with J gene TRBJ2-5; 7 bases fit TRBD2. This CDR3 has 17 residues. J gave up 4 bases and V 0 bases, and 11 bases lay outside the gene matches. Germline-derived CDR1 and CDR2 are SGHTA and FQGNSA. CDR3 DNA: TGTGCCAGCAGCTTAGCGCTTATGGCGGGAGCGGCAGAGACCCAGTACTTC. Its protein is CASSLALMAGAAETQYF.